Listed below are T cell receptor beta chains from one sample, sequenced in a study of shared clonotypes between healthy human individuals. Some clones are missing from TCRdb's copy, which holds only in-frame ones; the method was immunoSEQ multiplex PCR. The data show approximately 500,000 clones, over 60% seen once. The sample was PBMCs. The source is a woman in her thirties or forties in good health. Some clones in this sample may be carry-over from other donors' samples. CDR3s include the opening cysteine and the closing phenylalanine or tryptophan. D genes are given only for firm matches. Clone sizes are given selectively: once, few, many, or a class where the clone is expanded.

abundance,v_gene,d_gene,j_gene,CDR3nt,CDR3aa
.,TRBV7-3,TRBD2,TRBJ2-3,TGTGCCAGCAGCCGGGGACTAGATTCAGATACGCAGTATTTT,CASSRGLDSDTQYF
.,TRBV2,.,TRBJ1-1,TGTGCCAGCATCTTGGACTGGGGCACTGAAGCTTTCTTT,CASILDWGTEAFF
.,TRBV4-2,.,TRBJ2-7,TGTGCCAGCAGCTCGACAGGCTACGAGCAGTACTTC,CASSSTGYEQYF
.,TRBV2,.,TRBJ2-3,TGTGCCAGCAGTGGACAGGGCACAGATACGCAGTATTTT,CASSGQGTDTQYF
.,TRBV14,.,TRBJ2-1,TGTGCCATCCCCCGTGGGGATGAGCAGTTCTTC,CAIPRGDEQFF
.,TRBV5-1,TRBD2,TRBJ2-7,TGCGCCAGCAGTACTAGCGGGAGTAGATCCTACGAGCAGTACTTC,CASSTSGSRSYEQYF
.,TRBV18,.,TRBJ1-1,TGTGCCAGCTCACCGGGGACCGTGAACACTGAAGCTTTCTTT,CASSPGTVNTEAFF
.,TRBV10-3,.,TRBJ2-3,TGTGCCATCAGTGATTCGGAGAGGTTCACAGATACGCAGTATTTT,CAISDSERFTDTQYF
many,TRBV5-5,.,TRBJ2-7,TGTGCCAGCAGCTTTGACTACGAGCAGTACTTC,CASSFDYEQYF
few,TRBV7-2,.,TRBJ2-7,TGTGCCAGCAGCCCACAAAAAGCCTACGAGCAGTACTTC,CASSPQKAYEQYF
.,TRBV9,TRBD2,TRBJ2-5,TGTGCCAGCAGCGCCTTGAGCGGGAGTTCAGAGACCCAGTACTTC,CASSALSGSSETQYF
.,TRBV11-3,TRBD1,TRBJ1-2,TGTGCCAGCAACCGACAGGGAGAGGGTGGCTACACCTTC,CASNRQGEGGYTF
few,TRBV19,.,TRBJ1-3,TGTGCCAGTAGTATGGCCGGCGCTGGAAACACCATATATTTT,CASSMAGAGNTIYF
.,TRBV5-1,.,TRBJ2-7,TGCGCCAGCAGCCGCACAGAATACGAGCAGTACTTC,CASSRTEYEQYF
.,TRBV4-2,.,TRBJ2-3,TGTGCCAGCAGCCAAATCCTCCAGGGCGTTACGCAGTATTTT,CASSQILQGVTQYF
.,TRBV2,.,TRBJ1-4,TGTGCCAGCAGCACGGGCGGAGGGGGAGGGGAAAAACTGTTTTTT,CASSTGGGGGEKLFF
.,TRBV28,TRBD1,TRBJ1-5,TGTGCCAGCAGTGGCCCCGGACAGGGGAGTATTCAGCCCCAGCATTTT,CASSGPGQGSIQPQHF
.,TRBV2,.,TRBJ2-7,TGTGCCAGCAGTGAAATTCTTGGCAGGTCCTACGAGCAGTACTTC,CASSEILGRSYEQYF
.,TRBV28,TRBD1,TRBJ1-4,TGTGCCAGCAGTTTGTGGGACAGGGGTAGTGAAAAACTGTTTTTT,CASSLWDRGSEKLFF
.,TRBV5-1,TRBD1,TRBJ2-3,TGCGCCAGCAGCTGGGACAGGGGTTCAGATACGCAGTATTTT,CASSWDRGSDTQYF
.,TRBV7-9,.,TRBJ2-2,TGTGCCAGCAGCTACCACGCCCCGATCGCCGGGGAGCTGTTTTTT,CASSYHAPIAGELFF
.,TRBV5-5,.,TRBJ2-5,TGTGCCAGCAGCTTGGGCCTTCCTCAAGAGACCCAGTACTTC,CASSLGLPQETQYF
.,TRBV29-1,TRBD2,TRBJ2-1,TGCAGCGTACCACCCCTTGGGCGGGGGGAGTTCTTC,CSVPPLGRGEFF
once,TRBV5-1,.,TRBJ2-5,TGCGCCAGCAGCTCCCTTACAGAACAAGAGACCCAGTACTTC,CASSSLTEQETQYF
.,TRBV9,TRBD2,TRBJ2-5,TGTGCCAGCAGCGTAGGGGTAGCGGGGTCTACCGAGACCCAGTACTTC,CASSVGVAGSTETQYF
.,TRBV10-1,TRBD2,TRBJ2-2,TGCGCCAGCAGTGATTTCAGCGGGAGGAACACCGGGGAGCTGTTTTTT,CASSDFSGRNTGELFF
once,TRBV29-1,TRBD2,TRBJ2-3,TGCAGCGTTGAGTTGACTAGCGGTTTTACAGATACGCAGTATTTT,CSVELTSGFTDTQYF
once,TRBV5-6,TRBD2,TRBJ2-6,TGTGCCAGCAGCTTGGCGTTACTAGCGGGGCTCTCTGGGGCCAACGTCCTGACTTTC,CASSLALLAGLSGANVLTF
.,TRBV18,TRBD2,TRBJ2-2,TGTGCCAGCTCACCGATGCTAGCGGGGGACACCGGGGAGCTGTTTTTT,CASSPMLAGDTGELFF
.,TRBV28,TRBD2,TRBJ2-1,TGTGCCAGCAGTCCACCTAGCGGGAGGGGGGACAATGAGCAGTTCTTC,CASSPPSGRGDNEQFF
.,TRBV30,.,TRBJ2-2,TGTGCCTTTCCCAGGAGGCCCCGGGACGGGGAGCTGTTTTTT,CAFPRRPRDGELFF
.,TRBV28,.,TRBJ1-4,TGTGCCAGCACCTCACATGCAACTAATGAAAAACTGTTTTTT,CASTSHATNEKLFF
many,TRBV9,.,TRBJ1-4,TGTGCCAGCAGCGTAGGGCAGCATGAAAAACTGTTTTTT,CASSVGQHEKLFF
.,TRBV27,.,TRBJ1-1,TGTGCCAGCAGGGCAACACTTCAGAACACTGAAGCTTTCTTT,CASRATLQNTEAFF
.,TRBV4-1,.,TRBJ2-7,TGCGCCAGCAGCCAAGGTGGGGGGCCCTACGAGCAGTACTTC,CASSQGGGPYEQYF
.,TRBV19,.,TRBJ2-1,TGTGCCAGTATCCCTTCCGGCCTGGGAACCTACAATGAGCAGTTCTTC,CASIPSGLGTYNEQFF
.,TRBV18,TRBD2,TRBJ2-3,TGTGCCAGCTCAAGGGCTAGCGGGGAACTCCACACAGATACGCAGTATTTT,CASSRASGELHTDTQYF
.,TRBV4-1,TRBD2,TRBJ2-7,TGCGCCAGCAGCTCCCCTAGCGGGAGGGGCTACGAGCAGTACTTC,CASSSPSGRGYEQYF
.,TRBV6-4,.,TRBJ1-1,TGTGCCAGCAGTGTGGGGGTTGCTACTGAAGCTTTCTTT,CASSVGVATEAFF
.,TRBV10-3,.,TRBJ2-7,TGTGCCATCAGCGAAGCCGGATACGAGCAGTACTTC,CAISEAGYEQYF
.,TRBV7-9,.,TRBJ2-5,TGTGCCAGCAGCTCATATCAAGAGACCCAGTACTTC,CASSSYQETQYF
.,TRBV18,TRBD1,TRBJ2-7,TGTGCCAGCTCACTGGGGACAGCTTCCTACGAGCAGTACTTC,CASSLGTASYEQYF
.,TRBV5-4,.,TRBJ2-1,TGTGCCAGCAGCTTGGAGATAGGGGCGCGGTACAATGAGCAGTTCTTC,CASSLEIGARYNEQFF
.,TRBV5-1,.,TRBJ2-5,TGCGCCAGCAGCTTCGAAAGGGGGGCAGGGTACCAAGAGACCCAGTACTTC,CASSFERGAGYQETQYF
.,TRBV7-3,.,TRBJ2-7,TGTGCCAGCAGTCGGGACGGACGCTACGAGCAGTACTTC,CASSRDGRYEQYF
.,TRBV2,.,TRBJ1-1,TGTGCCAGCAGTGTAAGGGTGACTGAAGCTTTCTTT,CASSVRVTEAFF
once,TRBV27,.,TRBJ2-7,TGTGCCAGCAGTCCTCGACTAGTTACATCCCACGAGCAGTACTTC,CASSPRLVTSHEQYF
.,TRBV30,TRBD1,TRBJ2-1,TGTGCCTGGAATAGGGACAGGATAAATGAGCAGTTCTTC,CAWNRDRINEQFF
.,TRBV2,TRBD1,TRBJ2-7,TGTGCCGGTGGGACAGGGGGAAACTACGAGCAGTACTTC,CAGGTGGNYEQYF